This entry concerns a single TCR beta chain. Germline loops: CDR1 MDHEN, CDR2 SYDVKM. This CDR3 is 16 amino acids long. V shed 6 bases and J shed 1 base, with 17 bases lying between them. These data originate in a study of blood T cell repertoires in COVID-19. The wider study: There were acute and convalescent COVID-19 samples, and they came from the United States, Italy and Spain. Sources were T cells, B-cell-depleted T cells, or PBMCs; the material itself was cDNA or gDNA.

As originally analysed: The assay estimated nucleated cells by amplifying reference gene primers. Sequenced by immunoSEQ multiplex PCR; TCRdb stores in-frame clones only, minus some. The V and J calls and clone size are taken from that table; D and trimming were inferred from the DNA. Among about 58,000 clones listed, 70% to 90% were seen once. This chain joins TRBV28 and TRBJ2-3; a weak D match, TRBD1 (5 bases). Sample: peripheral blood. This receptor was obtained from a man aged 35 to 55 with active COVID-19. CDR3 residues: CASSHTPVRGTDTQYF. The CDR3 DNA is TGTGCCAGCAGCCACACTCCCGTCAGGGGCACAGATACGCAGTATTTT.